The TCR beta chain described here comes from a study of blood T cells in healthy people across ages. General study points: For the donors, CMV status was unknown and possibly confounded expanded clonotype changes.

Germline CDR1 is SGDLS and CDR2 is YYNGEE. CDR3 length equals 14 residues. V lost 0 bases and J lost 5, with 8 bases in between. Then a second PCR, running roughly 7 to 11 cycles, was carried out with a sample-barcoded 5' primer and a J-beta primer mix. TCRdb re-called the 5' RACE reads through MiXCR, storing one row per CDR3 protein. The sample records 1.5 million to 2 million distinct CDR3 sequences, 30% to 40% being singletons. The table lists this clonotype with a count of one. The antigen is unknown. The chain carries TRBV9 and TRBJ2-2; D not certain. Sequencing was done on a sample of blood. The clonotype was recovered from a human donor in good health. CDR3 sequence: CASSVGMVTGELFF. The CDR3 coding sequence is TGTGCCAGCAGCGTAGGCATGGTTACCGGGGAGCTGTTTTTT.